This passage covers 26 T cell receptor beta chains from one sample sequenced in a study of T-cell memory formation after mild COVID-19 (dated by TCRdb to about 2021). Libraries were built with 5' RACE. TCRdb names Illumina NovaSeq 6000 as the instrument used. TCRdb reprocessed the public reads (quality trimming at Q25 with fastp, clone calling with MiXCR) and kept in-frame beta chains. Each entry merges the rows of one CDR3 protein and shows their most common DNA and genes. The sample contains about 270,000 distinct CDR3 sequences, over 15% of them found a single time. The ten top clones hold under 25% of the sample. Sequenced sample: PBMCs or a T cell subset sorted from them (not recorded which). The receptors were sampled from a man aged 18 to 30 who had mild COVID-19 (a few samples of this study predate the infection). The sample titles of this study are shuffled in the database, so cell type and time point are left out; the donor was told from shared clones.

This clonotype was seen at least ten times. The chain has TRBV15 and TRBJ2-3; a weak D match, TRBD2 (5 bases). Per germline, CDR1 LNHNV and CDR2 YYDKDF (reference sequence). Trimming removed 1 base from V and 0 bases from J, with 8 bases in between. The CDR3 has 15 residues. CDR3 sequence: CATSRGRTSTDTQYF. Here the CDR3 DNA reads TGTGCCACCAGCAGAGGACGGACTAGCACAGATACGCAGTATTTT.

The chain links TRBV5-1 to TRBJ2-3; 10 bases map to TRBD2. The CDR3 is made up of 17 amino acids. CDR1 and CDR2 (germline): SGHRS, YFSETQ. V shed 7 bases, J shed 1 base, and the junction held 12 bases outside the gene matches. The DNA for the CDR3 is TGCGCCAGCTCATGGATAGCGGGGGGCCTCCGCACAGATACGCAGTATTTT. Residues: CASSWIAGGLRTDTQYF.

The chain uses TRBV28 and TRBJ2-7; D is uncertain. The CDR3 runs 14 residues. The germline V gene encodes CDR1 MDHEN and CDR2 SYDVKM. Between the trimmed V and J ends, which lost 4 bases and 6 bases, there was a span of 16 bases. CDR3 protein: CASSSVAGLTEQYV. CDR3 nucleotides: TGTGCCAGCAGTTCCGTGGCAGGTCTGACCGAGCAGTACGTC.

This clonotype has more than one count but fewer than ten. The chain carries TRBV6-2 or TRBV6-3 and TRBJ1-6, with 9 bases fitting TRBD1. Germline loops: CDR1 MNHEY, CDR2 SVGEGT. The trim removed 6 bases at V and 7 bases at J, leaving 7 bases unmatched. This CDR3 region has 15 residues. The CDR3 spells CASRTGQGRNSPLHF. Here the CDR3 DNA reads TGTGCCAGCAGAACAGGACAGGGGCGGAATTCACCCCTCCACTTT.

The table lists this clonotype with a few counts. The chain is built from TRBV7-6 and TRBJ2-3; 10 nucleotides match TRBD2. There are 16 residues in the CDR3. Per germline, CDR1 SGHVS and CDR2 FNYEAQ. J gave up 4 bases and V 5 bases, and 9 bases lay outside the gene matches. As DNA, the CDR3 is TGTGCCAGCAGCCGTAAAGCGGGGGGGCAGCCAGATACGCAGTATTTT. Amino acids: CASSRKAGGQPDTQYF.

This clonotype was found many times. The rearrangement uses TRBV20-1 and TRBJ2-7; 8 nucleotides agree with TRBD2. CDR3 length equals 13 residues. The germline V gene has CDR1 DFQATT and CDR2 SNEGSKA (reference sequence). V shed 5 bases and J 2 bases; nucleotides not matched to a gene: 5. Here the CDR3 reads CSAGAGGPYEQYV. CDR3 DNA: TGCAGTGCTGGGGCGGGAGGTCCCTACGAGCAGTACGTC.

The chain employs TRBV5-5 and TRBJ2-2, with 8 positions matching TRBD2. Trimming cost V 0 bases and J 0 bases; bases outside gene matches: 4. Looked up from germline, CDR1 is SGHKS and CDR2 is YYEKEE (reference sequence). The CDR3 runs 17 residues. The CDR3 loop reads CASSLAGTSANTGELFF. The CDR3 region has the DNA TGTGCCAGCAGCTTGGCCGGGACTAGTGCGAACACCGGGGAGCTGTTTTTT.

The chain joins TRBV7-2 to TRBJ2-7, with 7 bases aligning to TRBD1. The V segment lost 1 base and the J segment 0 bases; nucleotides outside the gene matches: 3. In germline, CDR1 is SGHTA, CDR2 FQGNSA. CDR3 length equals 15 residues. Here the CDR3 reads CASSLEQGSSYEQYF. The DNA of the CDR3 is TGTGCCAGCAGCTTAGAACAGGGGTCCTCCTACGAGCAGTACTTC. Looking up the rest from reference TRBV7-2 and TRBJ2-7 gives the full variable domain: GAGVSQSPSNKVTEKGKDVELRCDPISGHTALYWYRQSLGQGLEFLIYFQGNSAPDKSGLPSDRFSAERTGGSVSTLTIQRTQQEDSAVYLCASSLEQGSSYEQYFGPGTRLTVT.

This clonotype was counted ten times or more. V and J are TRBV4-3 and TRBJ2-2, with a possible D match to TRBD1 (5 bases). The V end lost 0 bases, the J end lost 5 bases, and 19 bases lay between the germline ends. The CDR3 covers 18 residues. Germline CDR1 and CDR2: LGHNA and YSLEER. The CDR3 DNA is TGCGCCAGCAGCCAAGATCGGCAGGGCTCCTTACGGACCGGGGAGCTGTTTTTT. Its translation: CASSQDRQGSLRTGELFF.

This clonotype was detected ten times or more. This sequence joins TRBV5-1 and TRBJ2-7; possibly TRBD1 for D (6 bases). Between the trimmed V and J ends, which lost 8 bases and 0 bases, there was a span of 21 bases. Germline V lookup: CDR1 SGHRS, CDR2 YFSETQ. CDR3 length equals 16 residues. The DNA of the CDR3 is TGCGCCAGTAGCAGGGGATCGACGAGGAGCTCCTACGAGCAGTACTTC. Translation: CASSRGSTRSSYEQYF. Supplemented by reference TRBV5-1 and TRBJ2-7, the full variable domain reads KAGVTQTPRYLIKTRGQQVTLSCSPISGHRSVSWYQQTPGQGLQFLFEYFSETQRNKGNFPGRFSGRQFSNSRSEMNVSTLELGDSALYLCASSRGSTRSSYEQYFGPGTRLTVT.

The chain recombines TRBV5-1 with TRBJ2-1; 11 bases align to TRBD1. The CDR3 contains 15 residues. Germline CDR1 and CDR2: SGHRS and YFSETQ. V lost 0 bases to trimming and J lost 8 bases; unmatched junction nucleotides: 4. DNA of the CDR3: TGCGCCAGCAGCTTGGGGACAGGGGGCTATGATGAGCAGTTCTTC. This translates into CASSLGTGGYDEQFF.

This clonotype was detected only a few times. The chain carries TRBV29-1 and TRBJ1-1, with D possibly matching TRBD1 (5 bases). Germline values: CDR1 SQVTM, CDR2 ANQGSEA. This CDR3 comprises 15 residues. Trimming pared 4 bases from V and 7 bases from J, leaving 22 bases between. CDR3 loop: CSVGVGGYENDEAFF. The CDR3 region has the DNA TGCAGCGTTGGGGTCGGGGGGTACGAAAATGATGAAGCTTTCTTT.

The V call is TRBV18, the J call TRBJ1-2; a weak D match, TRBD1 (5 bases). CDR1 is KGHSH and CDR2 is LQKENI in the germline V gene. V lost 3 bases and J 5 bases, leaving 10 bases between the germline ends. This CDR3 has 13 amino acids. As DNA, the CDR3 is TGTGCCAGCTCACCGACCAGGGTTTATGGCTACACCTTC. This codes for CASSPTRVYGYTF.

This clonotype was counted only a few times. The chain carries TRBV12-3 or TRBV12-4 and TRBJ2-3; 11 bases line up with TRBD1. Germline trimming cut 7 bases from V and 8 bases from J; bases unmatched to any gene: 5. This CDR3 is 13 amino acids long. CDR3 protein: CASNRDRGSTQYF. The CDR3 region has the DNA TGTGCCAGCAACCGGGACAGGGGGAGTACGCAGTATTTT.

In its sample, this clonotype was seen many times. DNA of the CDR3: TGTGCCAGCAGCTTAGCCCCGAACACGGGAAACACCATATATTTT. Its protein is CASSLAPNTGNTIYF. The chain is built from TRBV7-2 and TRBJ1-3, with D unclear. Per the germline V gene, CDR1 is SGHTA and CDR2 is FQGNSA. The CDR3 loop spans 15 amino acids. V gave up 0 bases and J gave up 4 bases, with 10 bases separating them.

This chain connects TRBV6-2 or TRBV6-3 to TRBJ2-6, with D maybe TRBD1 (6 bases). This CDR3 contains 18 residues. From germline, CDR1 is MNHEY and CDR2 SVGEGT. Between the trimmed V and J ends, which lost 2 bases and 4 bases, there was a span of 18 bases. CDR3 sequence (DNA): TGTGCCAGCAGTTACGGGGGCAGGGGAGCTGCCGGGGCCAACGTCCTGACTTTC. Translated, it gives CASSYGGRGAAGANVLTF.

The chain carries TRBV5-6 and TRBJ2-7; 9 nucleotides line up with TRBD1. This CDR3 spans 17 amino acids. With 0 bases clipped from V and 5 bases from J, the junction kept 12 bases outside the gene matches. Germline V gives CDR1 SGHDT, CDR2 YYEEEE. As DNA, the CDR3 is TGTGCCAGCAGCTTGGCCAATCCATGGGACAGGGTCCACGAGCAGTACGTC. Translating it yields CASSLANPWDRVHEQYV.

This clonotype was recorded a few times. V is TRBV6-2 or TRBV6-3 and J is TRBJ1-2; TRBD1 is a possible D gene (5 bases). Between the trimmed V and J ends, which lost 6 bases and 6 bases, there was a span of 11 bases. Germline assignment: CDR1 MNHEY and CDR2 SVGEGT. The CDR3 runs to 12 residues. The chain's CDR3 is CASSRDVNGYTF. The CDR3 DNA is TGTGCCAGCAGCCGGGACGTCAATGGCTACACCTTC.

DNA for the CDR3: TGTGCCAGCAGCTCCGGACCTTTCCTCGGCAATGAGCAGTTCTTC. Translating it yields CASSSGPFLGNEQFF. This sequence joins TRBV7-6 and TRBJ2-1; D is unresolved. The CDR3 spans 15 residues. The V gene's germline CDR1 is SGHVS and CDR2 FNYEAQ. V shed 4 bases and J shed 6 bases, with 16 bases lying between them.

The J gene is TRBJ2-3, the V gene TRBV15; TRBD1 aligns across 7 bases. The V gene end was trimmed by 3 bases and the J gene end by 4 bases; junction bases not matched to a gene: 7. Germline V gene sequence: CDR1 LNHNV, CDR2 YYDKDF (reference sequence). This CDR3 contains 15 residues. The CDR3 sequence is CATSSRTGGPDTQYF. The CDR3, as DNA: TGTGCCACCAGCAGCCGGACAGGTGGACCAGATACGCAGTATTTT. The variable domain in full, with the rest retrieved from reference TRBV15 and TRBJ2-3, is DAMVIQNPRYQVTQFGKPVTLSCSQTLNHNVMYWYQQKSSQAPKLLFHYYDKDFNNEADTPDNFQSRRPNTSFCFLDIRSPGLGDTAMYLCATSSRTGGPDTQYFGPGTRLTVL.

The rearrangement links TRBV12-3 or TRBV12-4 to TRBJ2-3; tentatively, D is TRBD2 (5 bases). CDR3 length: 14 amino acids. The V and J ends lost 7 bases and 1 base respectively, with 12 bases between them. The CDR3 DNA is TGTGCCAGCAATTTCGTCGGGGGCACAGATACGCAGTATTTT. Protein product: CASNFVGGTDTQYF.

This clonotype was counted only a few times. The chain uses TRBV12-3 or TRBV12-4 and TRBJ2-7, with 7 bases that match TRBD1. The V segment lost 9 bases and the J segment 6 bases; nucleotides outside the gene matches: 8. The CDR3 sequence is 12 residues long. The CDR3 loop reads CASGDRAGEQYF. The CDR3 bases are TGTGCCAGTGGAGACAGGGCAGGCGAGCAGTACTTC.

This chain's CDR3 is CASSRNSGTPATRQYF. The CDR3 DNA reads as TGTGCCAGCAGCCGCAACTCCGGGACACCGGCGACGCGGCAGTATTTT. This chain links TRBV12-3 or TRBV12-4 with TRBJ2-3, with a possible D match to TRBD1 (6 bases). The CDR3 is 16 residues long. V was pared by 6 bases and J by 11 bases, with 27 bases between.

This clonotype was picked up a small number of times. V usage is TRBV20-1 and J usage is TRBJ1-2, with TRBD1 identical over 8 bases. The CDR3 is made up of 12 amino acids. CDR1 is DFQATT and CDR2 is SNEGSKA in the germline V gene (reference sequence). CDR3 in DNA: TGCAGAGGACAGGGACATAACTATGGCTACACCTTC. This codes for CRGQGHNYGYTF.

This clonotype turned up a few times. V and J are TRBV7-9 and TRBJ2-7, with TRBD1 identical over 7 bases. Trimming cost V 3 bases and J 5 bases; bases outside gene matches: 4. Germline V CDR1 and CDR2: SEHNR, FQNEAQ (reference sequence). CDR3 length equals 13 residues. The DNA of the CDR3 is TGTGCCAGCAGCTTCGACAGGGTCGACGAGCAGTACTTC. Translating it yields CASSFDRVDEQYF.

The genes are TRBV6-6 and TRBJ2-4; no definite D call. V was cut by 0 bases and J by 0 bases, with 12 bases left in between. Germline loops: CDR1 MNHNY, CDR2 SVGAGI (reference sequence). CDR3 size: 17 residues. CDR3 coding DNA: TGTGCCAGCAGTTACTCGATTGGTGGGGTAGCCAAAAACATTCAGTACTTC. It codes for CASSYSIGGVAKNIQYF.